This TCR beta chain was captured by sequencing in a study of cytomegalovirus exposure and HLA in healthy donors. The wider study: In terms of ancestry, the Caucasian-associated cluster contained roughly four fifths of the roughly 360 genotyped donors. Study-level findings and limits: High specificity and sensitivity for cytomegalovirus status were reported for the classifier. Most TCR sequences were rare, but some public TCRs occurred in many donors. The authors excluded some V segments, including TRBV6-2 and TRBV6-3, as indistinguishable.

In regard to this clone: Its specificity is not known.

Amplification used 60 Vbeta primers and 13 Jbeta primers. Data came from immunoSEQ multiplex PCR; TCRdb stores just in-frame clones and leaves some out. This sample carries approximately 88,000 clones, around 76% of them seen once, and the ten largest clones take over 4.5%. CDR1 is MNHEY and CDR2 is SVGAGI in the germline V gene. Trimming at V came to 5 bases and at J to 6 bases, leaving 8 bases not matched to a gene. The CDR3 has 14 residues. The receptor comes from a man aged 18-30 years in good health and CMV-seropositive. The gene calls are TRBV6-5 and TRBJ2-7, with 9 bases fitting TRBD1. Sequencing was carried out using PBMCs. Here the CDR3 DNA reads TGTGCCAGCAGTCTCGGGACAGGGTCTTCCGAGCAGTACTTC. Its protein is CASSLGTGSSEQYF.